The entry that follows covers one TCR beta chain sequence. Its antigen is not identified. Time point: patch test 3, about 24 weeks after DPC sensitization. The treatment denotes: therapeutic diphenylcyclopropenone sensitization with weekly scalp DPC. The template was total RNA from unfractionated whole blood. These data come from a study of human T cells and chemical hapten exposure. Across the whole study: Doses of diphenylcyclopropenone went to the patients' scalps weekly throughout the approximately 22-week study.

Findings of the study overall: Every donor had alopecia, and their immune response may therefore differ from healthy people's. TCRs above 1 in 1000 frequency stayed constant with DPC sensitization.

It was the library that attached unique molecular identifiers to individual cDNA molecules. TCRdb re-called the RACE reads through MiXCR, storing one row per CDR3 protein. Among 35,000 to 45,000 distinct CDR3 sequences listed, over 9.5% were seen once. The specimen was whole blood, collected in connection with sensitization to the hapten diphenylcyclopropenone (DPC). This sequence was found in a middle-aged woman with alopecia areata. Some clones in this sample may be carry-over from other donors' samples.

CDR3 residues: CASSLGAAGVNEQFF. The CDR3 DNA is TGTGCCAGCAGCTTAGGAGCAGCGGGAGTAAATGAGCAGTTCTTC. This chain uses TRBV7-8 with TRBJ2-1; 8 nucleotides agree with TRBD2. In germline, CDR1 is SGHVS, CDR2 FQNEAQ. J was trimmed by 7 bases and V by 1 base; bases with no gene match: 6. This CDR3 is 15 amino acids long. Filled out from reference TRBV7-8 and TRBJ2-1, the complete variable domain reads GAGVSQSPRYKVAKRGQDVALRCDPISGHVSLFWYQQALGQGPEFLTYFQNEAQLDKSGLPSDRFFAERPEGSVSTLKIQRTQQEDSAVYLCASSLGAAGVNEQFFGPGTRLTVL.